Below are 14 T cell receptor beta chains sequenced from a single sample in a study of vaccination effects on CD4 cells after COVID-19. These receptors have no identified antigens. Assay used: immunoSEQ multiplex PCR; TCRdb lists only in-frame clones, some missing. This table has 30,000 to 45,000 clones, more than 60% appearing once. Sequencing was preceded by expansion of antigen-specific CD4+ T cells with viral peptide pools in the ViraFEST assay. Subsequent to a culture period of less than twelve days, CD4+ T cells were isolated. Vaccinated participants had no history of SARS-CoV-2 infection and tested negative for nucleocapsid antibodies. The starting material was CD4+ T cells from PBMCs cultured with SARS-CoV-2 spike peptides, obtained before COVID-19 vaccination. The source is a human donor who received a COVID-19 vaccine.

This clone has only a few counts. The rearrangement links TRBV19 to TRBJ1-2; D is perhaps TRBD1 (6 bases). In germline, CDR1 is LNHDA, CDR2 SQIVND (reference sequence). The V and J ends lost 2 bases and 7 bases respectively, with 20 bases between them. This CDR3 spans 16 amino acids. As DNA, the CDR3 is TGTGCCAGTAGTATAAGTTGGGGACACAGTGCAAGTGGCTACACCTTC. This gives the protein CASSISWGHSASGYTF.

The chain has TRBV5-1 and TRBJ1-1; D unresolved. V gave up 2 bases and J gave up 0 bases, with 11 bases separating them. The CDR3 is 15 residues long. Germline V gives CDR1 SGHRS, CDR2 YFSETQ. CDR3 in amino acids: CASSLAVRLNTEAFF. Here the CDR3 DNA reads TGCGCCAGCAGCTTAGCTGTACGGTTGAACACTGAAGCTTTCTTT.

The CDR3 DNA follows: TGTGCCAGCAGCCCCCGGACAGACTATAGCAATCAGCCCCAGCATTTT. As protein: CASSPRTDYSNQPQHF. The chain couples TRBV5-5 to TRBJ1-5, with D perhaps matching TRBD1 (6 bases). This CDR3 contains 16 residues. Germline loops: CDR1 SGHKS, CDR2 YYEKEE (reference sequence). V was pared by 4 bases and J by 0 bases, with 14 bases between.

This sequence joins TRBV9 and TRBJ2-5, with unresolved D. The germline V gene has CDR1 SGDLS and CDR2 YYNGEE. Trimming left V 2 bases short and J 3 bases short, with 8 bases between. The CDR3 covers 13 residues. CDR3 coding DNA: TGTGCCAGCAGCGTCGGACGGAAAGAGACCCAGTACTTC. The encoded protein is CASSVGRKETQYF.

The rearrangement links TRBV5-1 to TRBJ1-1; D uncertain. CDR3 length: 13 residues. The V end lost 1 base, the J end lost 5 bases, and 9 bases lay between the germline ends. Germline assignment: CDR1 SGHRS and CDR2 YFSETQ. The CDR3 DNA follows: TGCGCCAGCAGCTTGTCGCAGCGGACTGAAGCTTTCTTT. This encodes CASSLSQRTEAFF. Using reference TRBV5-1 and TRBJ1-1 for the parts outside the CDR3, the full variable domain is KAGVTQTPRYLIKTRGQQVTLSCSPISGHRSVSWYQQTPGQGLQFLFEYFSETQRNKGNFPGRFSGRQFSNSRSEMNVSTLELGDSALYLCASSLSQRTEAFFGQGTRLTVV.

V and J are TRBV7-9 and TRBJ2-1; D unresolved. Deletions cut 3 bases from V and 0 bases from J, with 6 bases between. This CDR3 is 14 amino acids long. Germline-derived CDR1 and CDR2 are SEHNR and FQNEAQ (reference sequence). CDR3 sequence reads: CASSLRDSYNEQFF. As DNA, the CDR3 is TGTGCCAGCAGCTTGAGAGACTCCTACAATGAGCAGTTCTTC.

The chain combines TRBV18 with TRBJ1-2; 9 bases align to TRBD1. Germline lookup yields CDR1 KGHSH and CDR2 LQKENI. Trimming at V came to 3 bases and at J to 6 bases, leaving 11 bases not matched to a gene. The CDR3 length is 16 residues. CDR3 loop: CASSPLQSDRGDGYTF. DNA of the CDR3: TGTGCCAGCTCACCCCTCCAAAGTGACAGGGGGGATGGCTACACCTTC.

The gene calls are TRBV29-1 and TRBJ1-2, with D unclear. CDR3 length equals 14 residues. V lost 2 bases to trimming and J lost 4 bases, with 14 bases between them. Germline-derived CDR1 and CDR2 are SQVTM and ANQGSEA. The CDR3 coding sequence is TGCAGCGTTGAATCAGTGGGCGGGCTCTATGGCTACACCTTC. It yields the protein CSVESVGGLYGYTF.

The CDR3 protein is CASSRGNQPQHF. The CDR3 region has the DNA TGTGCCAGCAGTAGGGGCAATCAGCCCCAGCATTTT. V and J are TRBV6-5 and TRBJ1-5; unclear D gene. Germline V gene sequence: CDR1 MNHEY, CDR2 SVGAGI. Deletions cut 5 bases from V and 2 bases from J, with 4 bases between. This CDR3 has 12 residues.

This chain joins TRBV25-1 and TRBJ1-2; 8 positions agree with TRBD1. The CDR3 is 14 amino acids. Germline V gives CDR1 MGHDK, CDR2 SYGVNS. V dropped 3 bases and J dropped 5; count of bases not matched to a gene: 5. CDR3 protein: CASSETGERYGYTF. CDR3 bases: TGTGCCAGCAGTGAGACAGGGGAGAGGTATGGCTACACCTTC.

The chain is built from TRBV10-3 and TRBJ2-7; 8 bases line up with TRBD1. The CDR3 length is 16 residues. CDR1 is ENHRY, CDR2 SYGVKD, per germline. V lost 2 bases and J lost 4; bases outside the gene matches: 10. CDR3 sequence reads: CAISEGEQGGIYEQYF. CDR3 coding DNA: TGTGCCATCAGTGAGGGGGAACAGGGGGGAATATACGAGCAGTACTTC.

The CDR3 DNA follows: TGTGCCAGCAGCGTAGCTCTCGGGTCTAGCGGGGGGGCCGTTGAGCAGTTCTTC. Translation: CASSVALGSSGGAVEQFF. The chain combines TRBV9 with TRBJ2-1; 12 bases match TRBD2. V gave up 0 bases and J gave up 9 bases; unmatched junction bases: 13. The CDR3 runs to 18 residues. Germline V gene sequence: CDR1 SGDLS, CDR2 YYNGEE.

The chain links TRBV4-3 to TRBJ2-1; 10 bases fit TRBD2. Germline V lookup: CDR1 LGHNA, CDR2 YSLEER. Losses at the gene ends were 0 bases for V and 4 bases for J; bases not matched to a gene: 3. The CDR3 consists of 16 residues. In DNA, the CDR3 is TGCGCCAGCAGCCAAGAGCCAGCGGGGGGGTACAATGAGCAGTTCTTC. This gives the protein CASSQEPAGGYNEQFF.

This clone has a handful of counts. The chain links TRBV4-1 to TRBJ2-5, with TRBD1 matching 10 bases. The germline gives CDR1 MGHRA, CDR2 YSYEKL. V shed 3 bases and J 5 bases; nucleotides not matched to a gene: 6. The CDR3 runs 15 residues. CDR3 region: CASSHPGTGVETQYF. CDR3 DNA: TGCGCCAGCAGCCACCCCGGGACAGGGGTTGAGACCCAGTACTTC.